The TCR beta chain described here comes from a study of T cells after posttransplantation cyclophosphamide. Study-wide points: Donor-recipient repertoire similarity was low at 1-2 months, rising over year one. Blood and skin or GI T cell repertoires showed limited TRB overlap. After PTCy, TRB diversity resembled that of CNI/methotrexate controls.

A marrow graft followed busulfan-fludarabine conditioning, with cyclophosphamide on days +3 and +4. This table comes from immunoSEQ multiplex PCR, and its TCRdb copy is limited to in-frame clones, with some not included. The table records tens of thousands of clones, roughly 88% of them present only once. On this clone itself: Its specificity is not known.

The germline gives CDR1 MNHEY, CDR2 SVGAGI. The V and J ends lost 6 bases and 0 bases, in that order; junction bases with no gene match: 5. The length of the CDR3 is 14 residues. The chain joins TRBV6-5 to TRBJ2-7, with TRBD1 matching 7 bases. This clonotype originated in a male patient aged 60 to 75 who received an allogeneic stem cell transplant from a related donor and was CMV-positive. Among the T cells, some may be from the graft donor. Sample: PBMCs, taken roughly 60 days after allogeneic stem cell transplant with posttransplant cyclophosphamide. CDR3 in DNA: TGTGCCAGCAGGGTACAGGGGTTCTCCTACGAGCAGTACTTC. Protein sequence: CASRVQGFSYEQYF.